This entry features one T cell receptor (beta chain) sequence. This record belongs to a study of blood T cell repertoires in COVID-19. Study-wide context: Donors in the United States, Italy and Spain gave samples during acute or convalescent COVID-19. From T cells, B-cell-depleted T cells, or PBMCs came the material, which was cDNA or gDNA.

The CDR3 has 15 amino acids. With 6 bases removed from V and 7 bases from J, the gap between germline ends came to 19 bases. Germline CDR1 reads MNHEY; CDR2 reads SMNVEV (reference sequence). In the source study's methods: Reference gene primers were amplified, and this amplification served to estimate nucleated cell counts. The method was immunoSEQ multiplex PCR; TCRdb's version includes in-frame clones alone and lacks a portion of them. V and J calls plus clone size are reproduced from that table; the DNA served to infer D and trimming. The sample records about 100,000 clones, approximately 81% being singletons.

This rearrangement joins TRBV27 to TRBJ2-1; maybe TRBD2 (6 bases). The sequenced material came from peripheral blood. This receptor was taken from a human donor in a cohort sampled during active COVID-19. The DNA for the CDR3 is TGTGCCAGCAGGGGTTCTAGGGACTCTCCTAATGAGCAGTTCTTC. Translation: CASRGSRDSPNEQFF.